These 31 T cell receptor beta chains came from one sample sequenced in a study of OX40 agonist ivuxolimab in advanced cancers. TCRdb's copy holds only in-frame clones and misses some; the assay was immunoSEQ multiplex PCR. The table shows 100,000 or so clones, with roughly 95% occurring only once. Sequenced material: CD4+ or CD8+ T cells sorted from blood, taken in a trial of the OX40 agonist ivuxolimab. The origin of the receptors is an adult with an advanced solid tumor such as melanoma, head and neck, liver or kidney cancer.

This clone was seen once. The chain couples TRBV7-6 to TRBJ2-7; D is undetermined. Germline V gene data show CDR1 as SGHVS and CDR2 as FNYEAQ. V was clipped by 2 bases and J by 7 bases, with 9 bases between them. CDR3 length: 12 residues. CDR3: CASSLWATEQYF. The CDR3 nucleotides are TGTGCCAGCAGCTTATGGGCAACGGAGCAGTACTTC.

The DNA of the CDR3 is TGTGCCAGCAGATCCGGGACTGCCGCTAAAGAGACCCAGTACTTC. Translation gives CASRSGTAAKETQYF. This chain joins TRBV5-4 and TRBJ2-5; perhaps TRBD2 as D (6 bases). The V gene's germline CDR1 is SGHNT and CDR2 YYREEE (reference sequence). V shed 5 bases and J shed 3 bases, with 17 bases lying between them. The CDR3 runs 15 residues.

The V gene is TRBV5-6, the J gene TRBJ1-2; D is undetermined. The germline V gene has CDR1 SGHDT and CDR2 YYEEEE. The CDR3 covers 16 residues. Trimming took 9 bases from V and 6 from J, leaving 27 bases between them. CDR3 nucleotide sequence: TGTGCCACCTATGCTTATCCCGACCGCTCTATCCATGGCTACACCTTC. It yields the protein CATYAYPDRSIHGYTF.

This clone was detected only a few times. CDR3 residues: CASSDRVGTEAFF. The CDR3 bases are TGTGCCAGCAGTGACAGGGTCGGAACTGAAGCTTTCTTT. The chain links TRBV6-5 to TRBJ1-1, with 7 bases matching TRBD1. Trimming cost V 5 bases and J 5 bases; bases outside gene matches: 5. The CDR3 runs to 13 residues. Germline lookup yields CDR1 MNHEY and CDR2 SVGAGI.

The chain is built from TRBV5-1 and TRBJ2-2, with D maybe TRBD1 (6 bases). There are 15 residues in the CDR3. V gave up 3 bases and J gave up 2 bases, with 11 bases separating them. Germline V gene sequence: CDR1 SGHRS, CDR2 YFSETQ. DNA of the CDR3: TGCGCCAGCAGCTGGGACACCCCTAACACCGGGGAGCTGTTTTTT. Its protein product is CASSWDTPNTGELFF.

The CDR3 region has the DNA TGTGCTTACGGGGGCGATCAGCCCCAGCATTTT. Its protein product is CAYGGDQPQHF. J is TRBJ1-5 and V is TRBV6-4, with a tentative D call TRBD1 (6 bases). The CDR3 contains 11 residues. The V gene's germline CDR1 is MRHNA and CDR2 SNTAGT.

The gene calls are TRBV25-1 and TRBJ1-4; possible D gene TRBD1, 6 bases. Trimming left V 3 bases short and J 0 bases short, with 11 bases between. Per the germline V gene, CDR1 is MGHDK and CDR2 is SYGVNS. The CDR3 extends over 16 amino acids. CDR3 protein: CASSDSPGATNEKLFF. In DNA, the CDR3 is TGTGCCAGCAGTGATTCCCCAGGGGCAACTAATGAAAAACTGTTTTTT.

DNA for the CDR3: TGTGCCAGCAGCGTGACGGGACAAAGCAATCAGCCCCAGCATTTT. This gives the protein CASSVTGQSNQPQHF. This chain links TRBV2 with TRBJ1-5, with a possible D match to TRBD1 (6 bases). V was cut by 6 bases and J by 1 base, with 13 bases left in between. This CDR3 has 15 amino acids. The germline CDR1 and CDR2 sequences are SNHLY and FYNNEI.

J is TRBJ2-1 and V is TRBV18; TRBD1 agrees at 9 bases. Germline V CDR1 and CDR2: KGHSH, LQKENI. V shed 3 bases and J 7 bases; nucleotides not matched to a gene: 4. This CDR3 contains 14 residues. CDR3 in amino acids: CASSPRTGVNEQFF. The CDR3, as DNA: TGTGCCAGCTCACCCCGGACAGGGGTGAATGAGCAGTTCTTC.

The V gene is TRBV5-8, the J gene TRBJ2-3; 7 bases map to TRBD2. The CDR3 totals 17 residues. J was trimmed by 3 bases and V by 3 bases; bases with no gene match: 13. CDR1 is SGHTS, CDR2 YDEGEE, per germline. Written as DNA, the CDR3 is TGTGCCAGCAGCTCCGCCTTCGGGGGGAGTGGGACAGATACGCAGTATTTT. Encoded protein: CASSSAFGGSGTDTQYF.

V usage is TRBV25-1 and J usage is TRBJ2-5; D call uncertain. Looked up from germline, CDR1 is MGHDK and CDR2 is SYGVNS. V shed 1 base and J shed 0 bases, with 9 bases lying between them. CDR3 length: 15 amino acids. The CDR3 sequence is CASSEWSPDQETQYF. For the CDR3, the DNA is TGTGCCAGCAGTGAATGGTCTCCAGACCAAGAGACCCAGTACTTC.

The chain combines TRBV7-9 with TRBJ1-1; tentatively, D is TRBD1 (5 bases). The CDR3 has 15 residues. V lost 0 bases and J 1 base, leaving 9 bases between the germline ends. Germline assignment: CDR1 SEHNR and CDR2 FQNEAQ (reference sequence). DNA for the CDR3: TGTGCCAGCAGCTTAGCTCGCGGGGCGAACACTGAAGCTTTCTTT. Protein: CASSLARGANTEAFF.

The V call is TRBV5-1, the J call TRBJ1-2; 7 positions match TRBD1. The V segment lost 4 bases and the J segment 4 bases; nucleotides outside the gene matches: 13. Looked up from germline, CDR1 is SGHRS and CDR2 is YFSETQ. This CDR3 is built from 16 residues. The CDR3 reads CASSLSNRGPLYGYTF. CDR3 in DNA: TGCGCCAGCAGCCTTTCCAACAGGGGACCCCTCTATGGCTACACCTTC. Using reference TRBV5-1 and TRBJ1-2 for the parts outside the CDR3, the full variable domain is KAGVTQTPRYLIKTRGQQVTLSCSPISGHRSVSWYQQTPGQGLQFLFEYFSETQRNKGNFPGRFSGRQFSNSRSEMNVSTLELGDSALYLCASSLSNRGPLYGYTFGSGTRLTVV.

The rearrangement links TRBV18 to TRBJ1-5; TRBD1 might be the D (6 bases). Between the trimmed V and J ends, which lost 6 bases and 5 bases, there was a span of 14 bases. The CDR3 totals 14 residues. Looked up from germline, CDR1 is KGHSH and CDR2 is LQKENI. In DNA, the CDR3 is TGTGCCAGCTCGTTACAGGGTACGGATCAGCCCCAGCATTTT. Its translation: CASSLQGTDQPQHF.

The chain uses TRBV28 and TRBJ1-2; TRBD1 matches at 8 bases. V dropped 7 bases and J dropped 4; count of bases not matched to a gene: 11. Germline assignment: CDR1 MDHEN and CDR2 SYDVKM. The CDR3 consists of 15 residues. This chain's CDR3 is CASTLKDRDIYGYTF. The CDR3 nucleotides read TGTGCCAGCACCCTCAAGGACAGGGACATCTATGGCTACACCTTC.

The chain carries TRBV10-3 and TRBJ1-4; D is unclear. This CDR3 is 15 amino acids long. Germline V CDR1 and CDR2: ENHRY, SYGVKD. V lost 7 bases and J 3 bases, leaving 15 bases between the germline ends. CDR3 bases: TGTGCCATCAAATTATTCGGCAGTCCTAATGAAAAACTGTTTTTT. Residues: CAIKLFGSPNEKLFF.

The chain uses TRBV30 and TRBJ1-4; TRBD1 matches 7 bases. The V and J ends lost 1 base and 7 bases, in that order; junction bases with no gene match: 9. In germline, CDR1 is GTSNPN, CDR2 SVGIG (reference sequence). This CDR3 has 15 amino acids. DNA for the CDR3: TGTGCCTGGAGTGAGGGGGCCCTTCGGGGTGAAAAACTGTTTTTT. It encodes CAWSEGALRGEKLFF.

The CDR3 sequence: CASSFGGETQYF. Written as DNA, the CDR3 is TGTGCCAGCAGCTTTGGGGGGGAGACCCAGTACTTC. The rearrangement links TRBV7-2 to TRBJ2-5; D possibly corresponds to TRBD2 (6 bases). Trimming left V 3 bases short and J 5 bases short, with 7 bases between. The CDR3 totals 12 residues. CDR1 SGHTA and CDR2 FQGNSA come from the germline V gene.

The V gene is TRBV5-4, the J gene TRBJ1-4, with D possibly matching TRBD1 (6 bases). CDR1 is SGHNT and CDR2 is YYREEE in the germline V gene (reference sequence). The CDR3 length is 14 residues. With 0 bases removed from V and 8 bases from J, the gap between germline ends came to 11 bases. CDR3 sequence reads: CASSLAGVEEKLFF. DNA for the CDR3: TGTGCCAGCAGCTTGGCAGGGGTTGAAGAAAAACTGTTTTTT.

This sequence joins TRBV7-6 and TRBJ1-2; tentatively, D is TRBD1 (5 bases). Germline-derived CDR1 and CDR2 are SGHVS and FNYEAQ. The V end was cut by 7 bases, the J end by 5 bases, with 14 bases between. The CDR3 contains 13 residues. In DNA form, the CDR3 reads TGTGCCAGCACCCTGGGGGGGTGGTATGGCTACACCTTC. Encoded protein: CASTLGGWYGYTF.

This clone came up once. This chain joins TRBV28 and TRBJ1-2; a possible D gene is TRBD1 (5 bases). There are 13 residues in the CDR3. Germline CDR1 MDHEN, CDR2 SYDVKM. Trimming left V 6 bases short and J 4 bases short, with 12 bases between. In nucleotides, the CDR3 is TGTGCCAGCAGGCTCTCCGGGGGCTATGGCTACACCTTC. Translated, it gives CASRLSGGYGYTF.

The chain joins TRBV7-9 to TRBJ2-7, with TRBD1 matching 8 bases. The CDR3 length is 15 residues. The germline CDR1 and CDR2 sequences are SEHNR and FQNEAQ (reference sequence). V was clipped by 6 bases and J by 4 bases; unmatched bases: 11. The CDR3 nucleotides read TGTGCCAGCAGTTCGGACAGGGCCCAATTATACGAGCAGTACTTC. Translated: CASSSDRAQLYEQYF.

This clone came up once. The gene calls are TRBV6-6 and TRBJ2-1; 9 bases are shared with TRBD2. The CDR3 has 16 residues. Germline CDR1 MNHNY, CDR2 SVGAGI (reference sequence). Losses at the gene ends were 7 bases for V and 2 bases for J; bases not matched to a gene: 9. The CDR3 is CASNRGAGGPYNEQFF. CDR3 coding DNA: TGTGCCAGCAACCGCGGGGCGGGGGGGCCCTACAATGAGCAGTTCTTC.

V and J are TRBV6-1 and TRBJ2-7, with a tentative D call TRBD2 (6 bases). The CDR3 is 14 amino acids. Germline CDR1 reads MNHNS; CDR2 reads SASEGT. Trimming took off 6 bases at V and 3 bases at J, with 15 bases between the two ends. The CDR3: CASSLLRGDYEQYF. The CDR3 region has the DNA TGTGCCAGCAGCCTACTTCGCGGGGACTACGAGCAGTACTTC.

The chain has TRBV20-1 and TRBJ2-1, with D maybe TRBD2 (5 bases). Per germline, CDR1 DFQATT and CDR2 SNEGSKA (reference sequence). The CDR3 extends over 10 amino acids. V lost 4 bases, J lost 8 bases, and 6 bases lay in between. CDR3 sequence (DNA): TGCAGTGCTAAAGCGGATGAGCAGTTCTTC. Its protein product is CSAKADEQFF.

This clone has a single count. The gene calls are TRBV27 and TRBJ1-2; 7 bases align to TRBD1. CDR1 and CDR2 (germline): MNHEY, SMNVEV (reference sequence). CDR3 length: 14 amino acids. J lost 0 bases, V lost 4 bases, and 2 bases had no gene match. DNA of the CDR3: TGTGCCAGCAGTTGGGACAGCGCTAACTATGGCTACACCTTC. Its translation: CASSWDSANYGYTF.

This clone was detected once. The genes are TRBV7-8 and TRBJ1-5; unclear D gene. CDR3 length: 16 amino acids. Germline CDR1 reads SGHVS; CDR2 reads FQNEAQ. V lost 5 bases and J 3 bases, leaving 17 bases between the germline ends. Here the CDR3 DNA reads TGTGCCAGCAGCCCTCAGGTGAGGAGGACCAATCAGCCCCAGCATTTT. Its translation: CASSPQVRRTNQPQHF.

The rearrangement links TRBV7-2 to TRBJ2-7; weak D call: TRBD2 (5 bases). Deletions cut 6 bases from V and 6 bases from J, with 15 bases between. The CDR3 runs to 13 residues. Germline CDR1 and CDR2: SGHTA and FQGNSA. In nucleotides, the CDR3 is TGTGCCAGCAGAATCCCCTCGGCGGGCGAGCAGTACTTC. This codes for CASRIPSAGEQYF.

This chain joins TRBV6-5 and TRBJ2-3, with TRBD2 identical over 10 bases. The CDR3 is 14 residues long. V trimming: 6 bases; J trimming: 5 bases; junction bases outside the gene matches: 5. Germline CDR1 MNHEY, CDR2 SVGAGI. CDR3 sequence (DNA): TGTGCCAGCAGAAGCGGGGGGGCGATAGATACGCAGTATTTT. Amino acid sequence: CASRSGGAIDTQYF.

In its sample, this clone was seen a few times. V and J are TRBV7-2 and TRBJ1-2; unclear D gene. Germline V lookup: CDR1 SGHTA, CDR2 FQGNSA. This CDR3 is built from 11 residues. V was cut by 1 base and J by 5 bases, with 2 bases left in between. CDR3: CASSLVYGYTF. CDR3 nucleotide sequence: TGTGCCAGCAGCTTAGTGTATGGCTACACCTTC.

The rearrangement links TRBV7-3 to TRBJ1-2; weak D call: TRBD1 (5 bases). The germline V gene has CDR1 SGHTA and CDR2 FQGTGA. The V and J ends lost 0 bases and 8 bases respectively, with 10 bases between them. This CDR3 contains 13 residues. This chain's CDR3 is CASSLTGVRGYTF. As DNA, the CDR3 is TGTGCCAGCAGCTTAACAGGGGTGAGGGGCTACACCTTC.